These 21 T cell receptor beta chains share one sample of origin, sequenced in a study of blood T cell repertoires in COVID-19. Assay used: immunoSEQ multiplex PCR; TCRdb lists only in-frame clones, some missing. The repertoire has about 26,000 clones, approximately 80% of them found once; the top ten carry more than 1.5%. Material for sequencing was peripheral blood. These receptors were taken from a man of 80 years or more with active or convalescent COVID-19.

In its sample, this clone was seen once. CDR3 residues: CASSPNGQPSEPQHF. As DNA, the CDR3 is TGCGCCAGCAGCCCCAACGGACAGCCTTCGGAGCCCCAGCATTTT. The chain uses TRBV5-1 and TRBJ1-5; D is possibly TRBD1 (6 bases). The germline V gene encodes CDR1 SGHRS and CDR2 YFSETQ. V lost 4 bases, J lost 8 bases, and 19 bases lay in between. The CDR3 is 15 residues long.

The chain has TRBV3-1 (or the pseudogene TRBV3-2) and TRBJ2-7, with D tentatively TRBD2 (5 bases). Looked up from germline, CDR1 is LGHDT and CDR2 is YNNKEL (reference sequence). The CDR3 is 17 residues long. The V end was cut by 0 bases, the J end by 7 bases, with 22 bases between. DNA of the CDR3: TGTGCCAGCAGCCAAGATCGGGATATTAGGACGAGAGGAGAGCAGTACTTC. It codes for CASSQDRDIRTRGEQYF.

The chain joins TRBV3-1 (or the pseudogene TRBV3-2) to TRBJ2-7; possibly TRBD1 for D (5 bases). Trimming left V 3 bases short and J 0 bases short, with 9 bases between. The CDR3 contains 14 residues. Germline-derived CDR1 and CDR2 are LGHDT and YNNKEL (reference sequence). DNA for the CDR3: TGTGCCAGCAGCCAGCCAGGGATCTCCTACGAGCAGTACTTC. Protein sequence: CASSQPGISYEQYF.

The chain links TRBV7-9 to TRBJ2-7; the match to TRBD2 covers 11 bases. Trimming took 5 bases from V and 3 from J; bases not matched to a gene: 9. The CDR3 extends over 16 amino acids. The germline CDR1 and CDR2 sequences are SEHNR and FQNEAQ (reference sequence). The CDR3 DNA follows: TGTGCCAGCAGCCCGAAGGGGCTAGCGGGAGGCTACGAGCAGTACTTC. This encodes CASSPKGLAGGYEQYF.

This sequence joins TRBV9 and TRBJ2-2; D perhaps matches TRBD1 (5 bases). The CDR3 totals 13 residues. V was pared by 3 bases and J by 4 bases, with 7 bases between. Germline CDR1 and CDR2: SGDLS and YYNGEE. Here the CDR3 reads CASSATVTGELFF. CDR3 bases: TGTGCCAGCAGCGCGACAGTCACCGGGGAGCTGTTTTTT.

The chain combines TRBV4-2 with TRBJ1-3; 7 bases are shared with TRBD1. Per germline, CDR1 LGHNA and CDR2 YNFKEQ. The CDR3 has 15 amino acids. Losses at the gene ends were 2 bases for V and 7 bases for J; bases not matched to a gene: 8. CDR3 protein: CASSQPGGIANTIYF. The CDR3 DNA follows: TGTGCCAGCAGCCAACCAGGGGGGATAGCGAACACCATATATTTT.

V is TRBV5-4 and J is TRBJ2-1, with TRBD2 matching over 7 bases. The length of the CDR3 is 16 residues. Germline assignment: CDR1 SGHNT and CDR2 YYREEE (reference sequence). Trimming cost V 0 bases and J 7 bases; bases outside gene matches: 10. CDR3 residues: CASSLAYASGTNEQFF. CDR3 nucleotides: TGTGCCAGCAGCTTGGCCTACGCTAGCGGCACAAATGAGCAGTTCTTC.

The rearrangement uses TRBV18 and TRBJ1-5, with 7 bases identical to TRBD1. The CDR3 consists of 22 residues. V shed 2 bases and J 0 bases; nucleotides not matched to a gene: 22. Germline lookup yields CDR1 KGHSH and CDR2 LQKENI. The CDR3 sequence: CASSPAGWSLDRGGSSNQPQHF. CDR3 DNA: TGTGCCAGCTCACCAGCCGGTTGGTCTTTAGACAGAGGGGGCTCTAGCAATCAGCCCCAGCATTTT.

In DNA form, the CDR3 reads TGTGCCAGTATCAAAGAGGGGAGGGCACGGACTGAAGCTTTCTTT. This codes for CASIKEGRARTEAFF. V usage is TRBV19 and J usage is TRBJ1-1, with D possibly TRBD1 on 5 matching bases. The CDR3 runs 15 residues. The ends were cut back, 7 bases at V and 5 bases at J, with 20 bases in the middle. Germline V gene sequence: CDR1 LNHDA, CDR2 SQIVND (reference sequence).

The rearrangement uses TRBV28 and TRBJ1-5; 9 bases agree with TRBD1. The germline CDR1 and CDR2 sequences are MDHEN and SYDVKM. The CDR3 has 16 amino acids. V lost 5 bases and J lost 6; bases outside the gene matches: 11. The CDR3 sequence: CASSNSGTGFFQPQHF. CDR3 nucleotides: TGTGCCAGCAGTAACTCAGGGACAGGGTTTTTTCAGCCCCAGCATTTT.

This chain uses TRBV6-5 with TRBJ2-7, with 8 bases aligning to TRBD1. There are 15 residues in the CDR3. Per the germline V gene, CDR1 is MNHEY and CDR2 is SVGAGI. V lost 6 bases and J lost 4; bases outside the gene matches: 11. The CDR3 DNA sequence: TGTGCCAGCAGGGTTTATCAGGGGGCCCGTTACGAGCAGTACTTC. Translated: CASRVYQGARYEQYF.

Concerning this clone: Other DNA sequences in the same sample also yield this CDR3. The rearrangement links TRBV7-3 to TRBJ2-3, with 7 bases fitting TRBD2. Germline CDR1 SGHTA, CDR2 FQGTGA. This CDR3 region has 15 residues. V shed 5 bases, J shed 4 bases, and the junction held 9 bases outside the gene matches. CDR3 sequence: CASSRLAGGADTQYF. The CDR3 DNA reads TGTGCCAGCAGCCGACTAGCAGGTGGGGCAGATACGCAGTATTTT.

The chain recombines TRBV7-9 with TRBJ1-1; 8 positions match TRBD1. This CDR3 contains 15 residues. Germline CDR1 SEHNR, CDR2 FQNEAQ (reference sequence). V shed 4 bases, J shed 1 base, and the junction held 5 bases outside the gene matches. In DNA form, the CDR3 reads TGTGCCAGCAGCTCACGGGGGACAGGGAACACTGAAGCTTTCTTT. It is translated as CASSSRGTGNTEAFF.

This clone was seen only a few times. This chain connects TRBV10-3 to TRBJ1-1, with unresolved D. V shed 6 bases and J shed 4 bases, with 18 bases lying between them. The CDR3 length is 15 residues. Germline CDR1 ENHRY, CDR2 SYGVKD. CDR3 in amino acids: CAISPILSGRTEAFF. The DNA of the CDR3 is TGTGCCATCAGCCCCATTCTATCTGGGCGCACTGAAGCTTTCTTT.

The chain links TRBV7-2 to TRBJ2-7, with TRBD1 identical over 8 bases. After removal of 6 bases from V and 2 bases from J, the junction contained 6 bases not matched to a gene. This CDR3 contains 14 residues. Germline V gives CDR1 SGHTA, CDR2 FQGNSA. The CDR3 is CASRFDRGPYEQYF. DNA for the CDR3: TGTGCCAGCAGATTTGACAGGGGTCCCTACGAGCAGTACTTC. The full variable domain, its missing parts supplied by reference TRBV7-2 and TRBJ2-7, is GAGVSQSPSNKVTEKGKDVELRCDPISGHTALYWYRQSLGQGLEFLIYFQGNSAPDKSGLPSDRFSAERTGGSVSTLTIQRTQQEDSAVYLCASRFDRGPYEQYFGPGTRLTVT.

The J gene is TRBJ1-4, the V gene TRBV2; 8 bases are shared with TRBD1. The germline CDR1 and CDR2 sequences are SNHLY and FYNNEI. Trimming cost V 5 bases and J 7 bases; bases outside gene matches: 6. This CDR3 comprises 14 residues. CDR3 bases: TGTGCCAGCAGTCCGCAGGGGGCAGGTGAAAAACTGTTTTTT. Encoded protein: CASSPQGAGEKLFF. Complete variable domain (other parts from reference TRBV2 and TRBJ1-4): EPEVTQTPSHQVTQMGQEVILRCVPISNHLYFYWYRQILGQKVEFLVSFYNNEISEKSEIFDDQFSVERPDGSNFTLKIRSTKLEDSAMYFCASSPQGAGEKLFFGSGTQLSVL.

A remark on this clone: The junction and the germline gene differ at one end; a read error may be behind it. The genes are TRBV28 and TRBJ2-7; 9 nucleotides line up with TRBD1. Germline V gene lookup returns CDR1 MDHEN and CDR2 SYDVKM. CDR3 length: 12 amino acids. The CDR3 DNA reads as TGCATCACGGGGACAGGGTCCCACGAGCAGTACTTC. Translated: CITGTGSHEQYF.

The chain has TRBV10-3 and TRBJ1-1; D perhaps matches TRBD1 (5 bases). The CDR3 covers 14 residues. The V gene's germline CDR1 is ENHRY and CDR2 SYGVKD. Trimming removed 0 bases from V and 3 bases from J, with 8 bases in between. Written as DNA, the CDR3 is TGTGCCATCAGTGAGTCAGGCAGGGACACTGAAGCTTTCTTT. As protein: CAISESGRDTEAFF.

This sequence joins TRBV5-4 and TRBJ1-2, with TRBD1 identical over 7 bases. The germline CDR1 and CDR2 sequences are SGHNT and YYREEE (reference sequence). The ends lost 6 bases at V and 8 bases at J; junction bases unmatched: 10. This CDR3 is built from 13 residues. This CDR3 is CASTQGGSGGYTF. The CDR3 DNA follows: TGTGCCAGCACTCAAGGGGGCTCGGGAGGCTACACCTTC.

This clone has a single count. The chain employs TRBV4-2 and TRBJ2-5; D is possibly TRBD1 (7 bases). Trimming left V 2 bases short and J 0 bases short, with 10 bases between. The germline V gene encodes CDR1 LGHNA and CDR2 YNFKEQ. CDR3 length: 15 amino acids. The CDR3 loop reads CASSQSGGYQETQYF. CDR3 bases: TGTGCCAGCAGCCAATCAGGGGGGTACCAAGAGACCCAGTACTTC.

CDR3 nucleotide sequence: TGCGCCAGCACCCCGCTATTGGACAGGGTGTCTGGCTACACCTTC. This codes for CASTPLLDRVSGYTF. The chain has TRBV10-2 and TRBJ1-2; the match to TRBD1 covers 8 bases. Trimming removed 7 bases from V and 7 bases from J; junction bases left unmatched: 14. CDR1 is WSHSY and CDR2 is SAAADI in the germline V gene. This CDR3 is 15 amino acids long.